This T cell receptor beta chain originates from a study of shared clonotypes between healthy human individuals. This clone was observed a single time. Its antigen is undetermined. Regarding the study as a whole: A few donors shared 4.5% to 6.5% of their naive CD4 clonotypes.

The repertoire was sequenced with immunoSEQ multiplex PCR; TCRdb's copy has only in-frame clones and lacks some. The sample shows approximately 98,000 clones, about 70% of them seen only once. Input material: memory CD8+ T cells sorted from blood. Stated subset: CD45RO+ cells pooled with CCR7-negative TemRA cells. This TCR derives from a woman in her twenties or thirties in good health.

The DNA of the CDR3 is TGTGCCAGCATCGCGGGACTAGCGGGAGTACCCACCGGGGAGCTGTTTTTT. Its protein product is CASIAGLAGVPTGELFF. The chain couples TRBV28 to TRBJ2-2; 14 bases align to TRBD2. The CDR3 contains 17 residues. V lost 7 bases, J lost 4 bases, and 8 bases stayed unmatched. Germline V gene sequence: CDR1 MDHEN, CDR2 SYDVKM.